This entry concerns a single T cell receptor beta chain. Its antigen is not identified. TCRdb reanalyzed the 5' RACE reads and collapses them to one entry per CDR3 protein, without DNA. This sample contains 140,000 to 150,000 distinct CDR3 sequences. These data originate in a study of T cells expressing NK-cell markers. Study context: In sorted CD3+CD56+NKG2C+, CD3+CD56+NKG2C- and CD3+CD56-NKG2C+ T cells, TCR beta repertoires were obtained.

Study-level results: About 1.0-8% of CD8+ T cells in a handful of donors belonged to dominant NKG2C+ clonotypes.

The CDR3 contains 15 residues. Germline V gene lookup returns CDR1 MNHNS and CDR2 SASEGT. Material for sequencing was blood T cells: a sorted CD56 or NKG2C T cell subset, CD4+ or CD8+ T cells, or bulk PBMC T cells (not recorded which). The receptor was derived from a man aged 18 to 30 in good health. This chain joins TRBV6-1 and TRBJ2-6; with no DNA, the TCRdb D assignment of TRBD1 cannot be verified. CDR3 amino acids: CASSPFGSGANVLTF.